Listed below are T cell receptor beta chains from one sample, sequenced in a study of blood T cell repertoires in COVID-19. Measured with immunoSEQ multiplex PCR; TCRdb has only the in-frame clones, and not every one. The sample includes some 150,000 clones, about four fifths seen only once; the top ten take approximately 14%. The sequenced sample was peripheral blood. Source of these receptors: a woman aged 80 or older with acute or convalescent COVID-19. Each CDR3 is given with its conserved first and last residue. D genes are given only for firm matches. The size of a clone is reported for some rows only, either as once, few or many, or as a class for expanded clones.

J | size | D | V | CDR3 | DNA
TRBJ1-2 | . | TRBD1 | TRBV28 | CASSLDRENYGYTF | TGTGCCAGCAGTTTAGACAGGGAAAACTATGGCTACACCTTC
TRBJ1-2 | few | . | TRBV5-6 | CASSFGLANYGYTF | TGTGCCAGCAGCTTTGGTCTAGCTAACTATGGCTACACCTTC
TRBJ2-7 | . | TRBD1 | TRBV12-3/TRBV12-4 | CASSWRQGYEQYF | TGTGCCAGCAGTTGGAGACAGGGCTACGAGCAGTACTTC
TRBJ2-2 | . | . | TRBV6-2/TRBV6-3 | CASSFGNTGELFF | TGTGCCAGCAGTTTCGGGAACACCGGGGAGCTGTTTTTT
TRBJ1-4 | once | . | TRBV18 | CASSPNSIRTRGEKLFF | TGTGCCAGCTCACCAAATTCGATCAGGACACGAGGTGAAAAACTGTTTTTT
TRBJ2-1 | . | . | TRBV7-9 | CASSPPTLLSYNEQFF | TGTGCCAGCAGCCCCCCAACGCTCCTATCCTACAATGAGCAGTTCTTC
TRBJ2-2 | . | TRBD1 | TRBV4-2 | CASSRLGTGGDANTGELFF | TGTGCCAGCAGCCGCCTGGGGACAGGGGGTGATGCGAACACCGGGGAGCTGTTTTTT
TRBJ1-1 | . | . | TRBV12-3/TRBV12-4 | CASSSVDAEAFF | TGTGCCAGCAGTTCGGTAGATGCTGAAGCTTTCTTT
TRBJ2-7 | . | . | TRBV5-1 | CASKVGQGYEQYF | TGCGCCAGCAAGGTAGGGCAGGGCTACGAGCAGTACTTC
TRBJ2-1 | . | TRBD1 | TRBV6-2/TRBV6-3 | CASIPSGGNEQFF | TGTGCCAGCATCCCCTCAGGGGGTAATGAGCAGTTCTTC
TRBJ1-5 | . | . | TRBV5-8 | CASSLGAAQSNQPQHF | TGTGCCAGCAGCTTAGGGGCCGCCCAAAGCAATCAGCCCCAGCATTTT
TRBJ1-5 | . | . | TRBV4-1 | CASSPSPDSSNINQPQHF | TGCGCCAGCAGCCCCTCCCCGGACAGTTCTAATATTAATCAGCCCCAGCATTTT
TRBJ2-7 | . | TRBD1 | TRBV27 | CASSLHGTGNNEQYF | TGTGCCAGCAGTTTACACGGGACAGGGAACAACGAGCAGTACTTC
TRBJ2-2 | . | . | TRBV30 | CAWGMTQNTGELFF | TGTGCCTGGGGCATGACACAGAACACCGGGGAGCTGTTTTTT
TRBJ2-1 | . | TRBD2 | TRBV3-1/TRBV3-2 | CASTASGSNNEQFF | TGTGCCAGCACGGCTAGCGGGAGTAACAATGAGCAGTTCTTC
TRBJ1-5 | few | . | TRBV10-2 | CASSVQKATSGNQPQHF | TGCGCCAGCAGTGTACAGAAGGCCACCTCGGGCAATCAGCCCCAGCATTTT
TRBJ2-1 | . | . | TRBV5-8 | CASSSTGNSYNEQFF | TGTGCCAGCAGCAGTACAGGGAACTCCTACAATGAGCAGTTCTTC
TRBJ2-7 | . | TRBD2 | TRBV5-4 | CASSGSSGRSVYEQYF | TGTGCCAGCAGCGGGTCTAGCGGGAGATCGGTCTACGAGCAGTACTTC
TRBJ2-7 | . | . | TRBV28 | CASTQSVGKGEQYF | TGTGCCAGCACCCAGTCTGTCGGGAAAGGCGAGCAGTACTTC
TRBJ1-2 | few | . | TRBV4-1 | CASSQDPTGDLNYGYTF | TGCGCCAGCAGCCAAGATCCTACAGGAGACCTTAACTATGGCTACACCTTC
TRBJ2-7 | few | TRBD2 | TRBV5-1 | CASSLAGREGEQYF | TGCGCCAGCAGCCTAGCGGGGAGGGAGGGCGAGCAGTACTTC
TRBJ2-7 | . | . | TRBV4-1 | CASSQPIEGRDGQYF | TGCGCCAGCAGCCAACCAATCGAGGGCCGAGACGGGCAGTACTTC
TRBJ2-3 | . | . | TRBV29-1 | CSAKGGYSLSTDTQYF | TGCAGCGCAAAAGGGGGATATTCCCTATCCACAGATACGCAGTATTTT
TRBJ2-7 | . | TRBD2 | TRBV5-4 | CASSLGVSGRAVEQYF | TGTGCCAGCAGCTTGGGCGTTAGCGGGAGGGCCGTGGAGCAGTACTTC
TRBJ2-5 | . | TRBD1 | TRBV6-6 | CASKVGAGGVETQYF | TGTGCCAGCAAGGTTGGGGCAGGGGGCGTGGAGACCCAGTACTTC
TRBJ1-5 | . | . | TRBV6-5 | CASFQGWGNQPQHF | TGTGCCAGCTTCCAGGGTTGGGGCAATCAGCCCCAGCATTTT
TRBJ2-1 | . | . | TRBV7-2 | CASRSGANNEQFF | TGTGCCAGTAGGTCAGGGGCGAACAATGAGCAGTTCTTC
TRBJ2-4 | . | . | TRBV7-2 | CASSLGLGDIQYF | TGTGCCAGCAGCTTAGGTCTCGGGGACATTCAGTACTTC
TRBJ1-5 | . | TRBD1 | TRBV28 | CASSLVPDRGIVQPQHF | TGTGCCAGCAGTTTGGTCCCGGACAGGGGGATTGTTCAGCCCCAGCATTTT
TRBJ2-3 | . | . | TRBV10-1 | CASSESTVTDTQYF | TGCGCCAGCAGTGAGTCAACAGTCACAGATACGCAGTATTTT
TRBJ1-2 | . | . | TRBV6-5 | CASSSPGAGRYGYTF | TGTGCCAGCAGCAGCCCAGGGGCAGGGCGATATGGCTACACCTTC
TRBJ2-3 | once | . | TRBV30 | CAWSVGAIDTQYF | TGTGCCTGGAGTGTAGGAGCGATAGATACGCAGTATTTT
TRBJ2-7 | once | TRBD1 | TRBV7-9 | CASSLGTGLYEQYF | TGTGCCAGCAGCTTAGGGACAGGCCTCTACGAGCAGTACTTC
TRBJ2-6 | . | TRBD1 | TRBV9 | CASSEGQNLGYSGANVLTF | TGTGCCAGCAGCGAGGGACAGAACCTAGGTTACTCTGGGGCCAACGTCCTGACTTTC
TRBJ2-3 | . | TRBD2 | TRBV5-1 | CASSSRTSGSTDTQYF | TGCGCCAGCAGCTCCCGGACTAGTGGAAGCACAGATACGCAGTATTTT
TRBJ2-1 | . | . | TRBV6-6 | CASRTDTAYNEQFF | TGTGCCAGCAGGACCGACACCGCCTACAATGAGCAGTTCTTC
TRBJ2-2 | . | . | TRBV10-1 | CASSTGNTGELFF | TGCGCCAGCTCCACAGGGAACACCGGGGAGCTGTTTTTT
TRBJ2-3 | . | TRBD2 | TRBV2 | CASSPRLAGFTDTQYF | TGTGCCAGCAGTCCACGACTAGCGGGCTTCACAGATACGCAGTATTTT
TRBJ1-2 | . | TRBD1 | TRBV30 | CACWLGQGIGYTF | TGTGCCTGCTGGCTGGGACAGGGTATTGGCTACACCTTC
TRBJ2-7 | . | . | TRBV14 | CASSQNYEQYF | TGTGCCAGCAGTCAGAATTACGAGCAGTACTTC
TRBJ2-7 | few | . | TRBV11-2 | CASSPVARSYEQYF | TGTGCCAGCAGCCCAGTGGCTCGTTCCTACGAGCAGTACTTC
TRBJ1-6 | . | TRBD1 | TRBV2 | CASSGTGSSYNSPLHF | TGTGCCAGCAGTGGGACAGGGAGCTCCTATAATTCACCCCTCCACTTT
TRBJ1-1 | few | TRBD1 | TRBV30 | CAWSLRDRGAFF | TGTGCCTGGAGTCTCCGGGACAGGGGTGCTTTCTTT
TRBJ2-7 | . | TRBD1 | TRBV4-1 | CASSQGQGLQYF | TGCGCCAGCAGCCAAGGACAGGGGTTGCAGTACTTC
TRBJ2-2 | . | . | TRBV2 | CASRGRGSFTGELFF | TGTGCCAGCAGGGGCAGGGGAAGTTTCACCGGGGAGCTGTTTTTT
TRBJ1-2 | . | . | TRBV6-4 | CASSEGGFGYTF | TGTGCCAGCAGTGAGGGGGGATTTGGCTACACCTTC
TRBJ1-2 | few | . | TRBV14 | CASSQDFQGGGYTF | TGTGCCAGCAGCCAAGATTTTCAGGGAGGAGGCTACACCTTC